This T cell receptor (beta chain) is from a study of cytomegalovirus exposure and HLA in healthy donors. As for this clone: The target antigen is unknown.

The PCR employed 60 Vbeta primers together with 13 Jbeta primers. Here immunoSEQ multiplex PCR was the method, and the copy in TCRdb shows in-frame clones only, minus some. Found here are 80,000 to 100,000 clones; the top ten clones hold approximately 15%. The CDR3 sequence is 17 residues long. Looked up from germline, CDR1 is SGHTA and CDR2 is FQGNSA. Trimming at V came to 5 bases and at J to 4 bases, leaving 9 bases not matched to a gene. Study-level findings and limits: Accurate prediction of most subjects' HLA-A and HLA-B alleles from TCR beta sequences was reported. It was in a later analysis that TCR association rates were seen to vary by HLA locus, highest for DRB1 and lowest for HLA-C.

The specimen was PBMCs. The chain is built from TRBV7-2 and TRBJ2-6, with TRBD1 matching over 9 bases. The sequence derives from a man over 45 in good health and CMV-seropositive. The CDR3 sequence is CASSIKRTGDGANVLTF. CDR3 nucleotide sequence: TGTGCCAGCAGCATCAAAAGGACAGGGGACGGGGCCAACGTCCTGACTTTC.